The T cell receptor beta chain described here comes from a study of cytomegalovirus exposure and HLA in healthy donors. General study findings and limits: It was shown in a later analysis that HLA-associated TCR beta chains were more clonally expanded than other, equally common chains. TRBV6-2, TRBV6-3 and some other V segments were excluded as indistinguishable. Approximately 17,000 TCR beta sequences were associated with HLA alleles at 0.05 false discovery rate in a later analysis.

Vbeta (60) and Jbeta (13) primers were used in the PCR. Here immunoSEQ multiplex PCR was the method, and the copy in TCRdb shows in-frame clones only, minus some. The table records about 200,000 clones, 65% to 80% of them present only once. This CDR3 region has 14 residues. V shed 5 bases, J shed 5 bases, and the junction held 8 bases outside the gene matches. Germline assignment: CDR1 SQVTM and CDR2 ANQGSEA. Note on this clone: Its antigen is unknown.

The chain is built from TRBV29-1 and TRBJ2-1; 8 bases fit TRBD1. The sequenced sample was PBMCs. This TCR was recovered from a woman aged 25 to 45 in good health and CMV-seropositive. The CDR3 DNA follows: TGCAGCGTTCAGGGGGCAGTGAGGAACAATGAGCAGTTCTTC. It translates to CSVQGAVRNNEQFF.